Presented here are 24 T cell receptor beta chains from one specimen sequenced in a study of shared clonotypes between healthy human individuals (TCRdb year 2020). The library came from the immunoSEQ multiplex PCR assay. This is the immuneACCESS table as TCRdb keeps it, with only in-frame sequences that have V and J called. A part of the clones is gone; compared with another copy, unresolved V genes explain less than half, and the rest is unexplained. This sample has 550,000 to 850,000 clones in its table, and 72% of those were observed once. The ten biggest clones cover over 1.5% of the sample. Sequencing was performed on memory CD4+ T cells sorted from blood. Explained via the paper, the cell subset or site label denotes: CD45RA-negative fraction. The origin of the receptors is a woman aged 25 to 39 in good health.

The rearrangement uses TRBV5-1 and TRBJ1-1; D is unclear. V was pared by 2 bases and J by 1 base, with 9 bases between. The length of the CDR3 is 14 residues. The germline CDR1 and CDR2 sequences are SGHRS and YFSETQ. The CDR3 is CASSFDGENTEAFF. The CDR3 DNA follows: TGCGCCAGCAGCTTTGACGGTGAGAACACTGAAGCTTTCTTT.

The chain links TRBV4-1 to TRBJ2-2; perhaps TRBD1 as D (5 bases). This CDR3 has 15 amino acids. The V and J ends lost 1 base and 4 bases respectively, with 10 bases between them. Germline values: CDR1 MGHRA, CDR2 YSYEKL. CDR3 in amino acids: CASSQGIRGTGELFF. The DNA of the CDR3 is TGCGCCAGCAGCCAAGGAATAAGGGGCACCGGGGAGCTGTTTTTT.

This clone was seen only once. The V call is TRBV28, the J call TRBJ2-2; TRBD2 matches at 10 bases. The germline CDR1 and CDR2 sequences are MDHEN and SYDVKM. There are 15 residues in the CDR3. Trimming at V came to 6 bases and at J to 6 bases, leaving 7 bases not matched to a gene. The CDR3 region is CASSLGSGRAGELFF. CDR3 nucleotide sequence: TGTGCCAGCAGCCTCGGAAGCGGGAGGGCCGGGGAGCTGTTTTTT.

The V call is TRBV5-8, the J call TRBJ2-7; 9 positions match TRBD1. Germline V CDR1 and CDR2: SGHTS, YDEGEE. V lost 5 bases to trimming and J lost 5 bases; unmatched junction nucleotides: 17. The CDR3 spans 17 residues. The CDR3 coding sequence is TGTGCCAGCAGACCCCGGACAGGGGAAAGGCGTACCCACGAGCAGTACTTC. It codes for CASRPRTGERRTHEQYF.

V gene TRBV7-2 combines with J gene TRBJ2-5; 7 bases line up with TRBD2. The CDR3 runs to 16 residues. Germline V gene lookup returns CDR1 SGHTA and CDR2 FQGNSA. J gave up 3 bases and V 5 bases, and 12 bases lay outside the gene matches. CDR3 coding DNA: TGTGCCAGCAGCGACGAATTAGGGAGGGGAAAAGAGACCCAGTACTTC. Its translation is CASSDELGRGKETQYF.

The V gene is TRBV5-8, the J gene TRBJ2-7, with D maybe TRBD2 (7 bases). This CDR3 spans 15 amino acids. Trimming pared 0 bases from V and 3 bases from J, leaving 13 bases between. CDR1 and CDR2 from the germline V gene are SGHTS and YDEGEE. DNA of the CDR3: TGTGCCAGCAGCTTGGGGGAGGGGGATCGCTACGAGCAGTACTTC. It specifies CASSLGEGDRYEQYF.

The genes are TRBV30 and TRBJ2-7; possibly TRBD1 for D (5 bases). The V gene lost 4 bases and the J gene lost 5 bases, with 15 bases spanning the gap. CDR1 and CDR2 from the germline V gene are GTSNPN and SVGIG (reference sequence). The CDR3 is 13 residues long. The CDR3 bases are TGTGCCTGGAAACCGGGCCCAGGGCACGAGCAGTACTTC. It is translated as CAWKPGPGHEQYF. Combining the CDR3 with reference TRBV30 and TRBJ2-7 gives the whole variable domain SQTIHQWPATLVQPVGSPLSLECTVEGTSNPNLYWYRQAAGRGLQLLFYSVGIGQISSEVPQNLSASRPQDRQFILSSKKLLLSDSGFYLCAWKPGPGHEQYFGPGTRLTVT.

As concerns this clone: This specimen includes other DNA sequences encoding the same CDR3. The J gene is TRBJ2-3, the V gene TRBV28; 10 bases agree with TRBD2. The J segment lost 2 bases and the V segment lost 6 bases, leaving 2 bases of the junction unmatched. CDR1 MDHEN and CDR2 SYDVKM come from the germline V gene. The CDR3 consists of 14 residues. Here the CDR3 reads CASSLAGVTDTQYF. CDR3 bases: TGTGCCAGCAGCCTAGCGGGAGTCACAGATACGCAGTATTTT.

The rearrangement uses TRBV30 and TRBJ2-5, with D unresolved. This CDR3 has 13 residues. The V gene lost 3 bases and the J gene lost 5 bases, with 13 bases spanning the gap. CDR1 and CDR2 (germline): GTSNPN, SVGIG (reference sequence). This CDR3 reads CAWRAGGGETQYF. CDR3 bases: TGTGCCTGGAGGGCCGGCGGCGGCGAGACCCAGTACTTC.

Of note for this clone: This sequence may be a read error, since a much larger clone differs from it by one base. The chain carries TRBV11-2 and TRBJ1-1; tentatively, D is TRBD1 (5 bases). The CDR3 loop spans 14 amino acids. V lost 3 bases to trimming and J lost 2 bases, with 10 bases between them. The germline V gene has CDR1 SGHAT and CDR2 FQNNGV. In DNA form, the CDR3 reads TGTGCCAGCAGCTTGGGGGGTTTCAACACTGAAGCTTTCTTT. It specifies CASSLGGFNTEAFF.

This clone came up once. The chain is built from TRBV5-6 and TRBJ2-5; D not resolved. The CDR3 totals 15 residues. The germline gives CDR1 SGHDT, CDR2 YYEEEE. The V and J ends lost 1 base and 4 bases respectively, with 14 bases between them. In nucleotides, the CDR3 is TGTGCCAGCAGCTTGTTAAGGTCTGACGGAGAGACCCAGTACTTC. Translated, it gives CASSLLRSDGETQYF.

There are a few counts of this clone. The chain recombines TRBV7-8 with TRBJ1-1, with 9 bases aligning to TRBD1. V dropped 6 bases and J dropped 7; count of bases not matched to a gene: 9. Germline V gene sequence: CDR1 SGHVS, CDR2 FQNEAQ. The CDR3 covers 14 residues. The CDR3 spells CASSQDRGINEAFF. The CDR3 DNA follows: TGTGCCAGCAGTCAAGACAGGGGGATAAATGAAGCTTTCTTT.

This chain joins TRBV7-2 and TRBJ1-2, with a possible D match to TRBD1 (5 bases). CDR1 and CDR2 (germline): SGHTA, FQGNSA. There are 18 residues in the CDR3. Trimming took off 1 base at V and 7 bases at J, with 25 bases between the two ends. The CDR3 bases are TGTGCCAGCAGCTTAGATCGCAGGGCCGCAGCCCTAGGGACTGGCTACACCTTC. It codes for CASSLDRRAAALGTGYTF.

The J gene is TRBJ2-7, the V gene TRBV19, with 7 nucleotides matching TRBD2. The V segment lost 2 bases and the J segment 5 bases; nucleotides outside the gene matches: 18. CDR1 is LNHDA, CDR2 SQIVND, per germline (reference sequence). The length of the CDR3 is 18 residues. The CDR3 bases are TGTGCCAGTAGTATATCTCTAGGATTTGCGGGAGCCGTTGACGAGCAGTACTTC. Translating it yields CASSISLGFAGAVDEQYF.

The chain links TRBV7-2 to TRBJ2-5, with D perhaps matching TRBD2 (6 bases). Per the germline V gene, CDR1 is SGHTA and CDR2 is FQGNSA. The CDR3 is 15 residues long. With 2 bases removed from V and 5 bases from J, the gap between germline ends came to 15 bases. CDR3 coding DNA: TGTGCCAGCAGCTTACAACCCGGGGGAGAGGAGACCCAGTACTTC. Translated: CASSLQPGGEETQYF.

The chain uses TRBV6-4 and TRBJ2-1; no firm D call. CDR3 length: 15 amino acids. The germline CDR1 and CDR2 sequences are MRHNA and SNTAGT. Trimming pared 0 bases from V and 3 bases from J, leaving 9 bases between. CDR3 sequence (DNA): TGTGCCAGCAGTGACTCCCCCTCAGACTACAATGAGCAGTTCTTC. Protein product: CASSDSPSDYNEQFF.

The chain carries TRBV27 and TRBJ2-1; 12 bases fit TRBD2. The CDR3 covers 21 residues. Unmatched junction bases numbered 19, after V lost 1 base and J lost 6 bases. Per the germline V gene, CDR1 is MNHEY and CDR2 is SMNVEV (reference sequence). The CDR3 here is CASSLWASGRAARGPSNEQFF. In nucleotides, the CDR3 is TGTGCCAGCAGTTTATGGGCTAGCGGGAGGGCCGCCCGGGGGCCTTCCAATGAGCAGTTCTTC.

V usage is TRBV4-1 and J usage is TRBJ2-7; perhaps TRBD2 as D (5 bases). This CDR3 is 16 amino acids long. Trimming left V 1 base short and J 0 bases short, with 13 bases between. Germline lookup yields CDR1 MGHRA and CDR2 YSYEKL. CDR3 region: CASSQGLRASSYEQYF. The CDR3, as DNA: TGCGCCAGCAGCCAAGGACTGCGGGCAAGCTCCTACGAGCAGTACTTC.

For this clone: This specimen includes other DNA sequences encoding the same CDR3. The CDR3 nucleotides are TGTGCCAGCACAGGGTCGGGCTACGAGCAGTACTTC. It encodes CASTGSGYEQYF. The chain links TRBV28 to TRBJ2-7, with D maybe TRBD1 (5 bases). The germline CDR1 and CDR2 sequences are MDHEN and SYDVKM. CDR3 length equals 12 residues. V gave up 7 bases and J gave up 3 bases, with 10 bases separating them.

The chain combines TRBV11-2 with TRBJ1-2; possible D gene TRBD1, 5 bases. The CDR3 length is 16 residues. Trimming removed 6 bases from V and 2 bases from J, with 19 bases in between. Germline loops: CDR1 SGHAT, CDR2 FQNNGV. CDR3 sequence reads: CASRQVGQPGNYGYTF. CDR3 DNA sequence: TGTGCCAGCAGGCAGGTGGGGCAGCCAGGGAACTATGGCTACACCTTC.

This clone was seen repeatedly, ten times or more. The V gene is TRBV5-4, the J gene TRBJ1-1; D remains ambiguous. V was trimmed by 0 bases and J by 4 bases, leaving 16 bases between them. Germline CDR1 SGHNT, CDR2 YYREEE (reference sequence). The CDR3 contains 16 residues. CDR3 sequence: CASSLGGLHGLTEAFF. The CDR3 nucleotides read TGTGCCAGCAGCTTGGGGGGTTTGCACGGCCTCACTGAAGCTTTCTTT.

The gene calls are TRBV4-1 and TRBJ1-5; D call uncertain. This CDR3 contains 14 residues. Trimming stripped 1 base from V and 9 bases from J, with 13 bases between. Germline CDR1 MGHRA, CDR2 YSYEKL. The CDR3 is CASSQVSATGPQHF. In DNA, the CDR3 is TGCGCCAGCAGCCAAGTGTCGGCAACGGGGCCCCAGCATTTT.

The rearrangement joins TRBV28 to TRBJ2-7, with 9 bases identical to TRBD1. The V and J ends lost 5 bases and 5 bases, in that order; junction bases with no gene match: 13. This CDR3 region has 16 residues. Germline V gene lookup returns CDR1 MDHEN and CDR2 SYDVKM. This chain's CDR3 is CASSQYGTGRRNEQYF. The DNA for the CDR3 is TGTGCCAGCAGTCAATATGGGACAGGGAGGAGGAACGAGCAGTACTTC.

This clone was seen a single time. The chain uses TRBV2 and TRBJ1-1; no reliable D call. Trimming took off 4 bases at V and 7 bases at J, with 7 bases between the two ends. This CDR3 has 11 amino acids. Germline assignment: CDR1 SNHLY and CDR2 FYNNEI. CDR3 residues: CASSVGLEAFF. The DNA for the CDR3 is TGTGCCAGCAGTGTCGGTCTTGAAGCTTTCTTT. The entire variable domain, with the rest obtained from reference TRBV2 and TRBJ1-1, is as follows: EPEVTQTPSHQVTQMGQEVILRCVPISNHLYFYWYRQILGQKVEFLVSFYNNEISEKSEIFDDQFSVERPDGSNFTLKIRSTKLEDSAMYFCASSVGLEAFFGQGTRLTVV.